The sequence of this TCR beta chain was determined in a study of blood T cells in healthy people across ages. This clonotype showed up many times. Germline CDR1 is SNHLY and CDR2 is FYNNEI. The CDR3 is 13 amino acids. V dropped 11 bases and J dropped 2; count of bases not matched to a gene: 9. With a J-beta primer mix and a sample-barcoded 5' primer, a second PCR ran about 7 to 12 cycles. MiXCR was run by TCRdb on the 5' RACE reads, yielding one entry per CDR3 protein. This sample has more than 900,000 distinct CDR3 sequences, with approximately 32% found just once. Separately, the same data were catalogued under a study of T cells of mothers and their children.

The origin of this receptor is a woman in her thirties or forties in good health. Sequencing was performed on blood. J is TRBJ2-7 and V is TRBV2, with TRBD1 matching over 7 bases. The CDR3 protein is CAGTPGQPYEQYF. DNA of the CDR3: TGTGCCGGAACCCCGGGACAGCCCTACGAGCAGTACTTC.